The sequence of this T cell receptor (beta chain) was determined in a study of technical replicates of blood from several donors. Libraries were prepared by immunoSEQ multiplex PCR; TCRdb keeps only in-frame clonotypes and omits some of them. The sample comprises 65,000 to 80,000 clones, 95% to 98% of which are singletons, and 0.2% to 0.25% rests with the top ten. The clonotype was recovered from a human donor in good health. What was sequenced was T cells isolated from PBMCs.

The CDR3 nucleotides read TGTGCCAGCAGTGCAGGGGGACCCTACGAGCAGTACTTC. It encodes CASSAGGPYEQYF. The chain is built from TRBV6-1 and TRBJ2-7; 7 bases align to TRBD1. Germline CDR1 and CDR2: MNHNS and SASEGT. The CDR3 has 13 amino acids. V gave up 4 bases and J gave up 2 bases; unmatched junction bases: 2.